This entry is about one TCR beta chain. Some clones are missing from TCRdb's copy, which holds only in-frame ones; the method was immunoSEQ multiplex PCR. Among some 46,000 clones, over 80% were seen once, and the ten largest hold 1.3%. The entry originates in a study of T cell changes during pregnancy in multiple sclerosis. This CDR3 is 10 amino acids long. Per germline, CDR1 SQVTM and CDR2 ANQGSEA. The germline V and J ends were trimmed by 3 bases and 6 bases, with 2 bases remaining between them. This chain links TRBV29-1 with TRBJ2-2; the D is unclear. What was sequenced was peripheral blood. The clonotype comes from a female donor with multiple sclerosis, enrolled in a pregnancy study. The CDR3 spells CSVDAGELFF. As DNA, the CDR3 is TGCAGCGTTGACGCCGGGGAGCTGTTTTTT.